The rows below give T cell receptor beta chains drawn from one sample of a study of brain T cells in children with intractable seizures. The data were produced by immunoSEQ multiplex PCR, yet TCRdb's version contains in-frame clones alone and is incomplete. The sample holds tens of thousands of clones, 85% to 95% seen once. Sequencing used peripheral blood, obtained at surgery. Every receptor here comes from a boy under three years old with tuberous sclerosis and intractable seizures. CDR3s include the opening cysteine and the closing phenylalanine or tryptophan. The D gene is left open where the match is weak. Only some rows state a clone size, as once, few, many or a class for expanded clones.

CDR3 protein: CASRKDSFYEQYF
CDR3 DNA: TGTGCCAGCCGTAAGGACTCCTTCTACGAGCAGTACTTC
D gene: .
CDR3 length: 13
V gene: TRBV11-3
clone size: .
J gene: TRBJ2-7

CDR3 protein: CASSDYRGSNTGELFF
CDR3 DNA: TGCGCCAGCAGCGATTACAGGGGTTCGAACACCGGGGAGCTGTTTTTT
D gene: TRBD1
CDR3 length: 16
V gene: TRBV4-1
clone size: .
J gene: TRBJ2-2

CDR3 protein: CASSKVRTGWWTQYF
CDR3 DNA: TGTGCCAGCAGCAAAGTCCGGACAGGGTGGTGGACCCAGTACTTC
D gene: .
CDR3 length: 15
V gene: TRBV21-1
clone size: .
J gene: TRBJ2-5

CDR3 protein: CASSPIYGTGIPLEQYF
CDR3 DNA: TGTGCCAGCAGTCCTATTTATGGGACAGGAATCCCCCTCGAGCAGTACTTC
D gene: TRBD1
CDR3 length: 17
V gene: TRBV27
clone size: .
J gene: TRBJ2-7

CDR3 protein: CATSAGLEYNEQFF
CDR3 DNA: TGTGCCACCAGTGCCGGACTGGAGTACAATGAGCAGTTCTTC
D gene: .
CDR3 length: 14
V gene: TRBV24-1
clone size: .
J gene: TRBJ2-1

CDR3 protein: CASSFDRGEIYNEQFF
CDR3 DNA: TGTGCCAGCAGCTTTGACCGGGGCGAGATATACAATGAGCAGTTCTTC
D gene: .
CDR3 length: 16
V gene: TRBV7-6
clone size: .
J gene: TRBJ2-1

CDR3 protein: CASSSTSRNIQYF
CDR3 DNA: TGTGCCAGCAGTTCGACTAGCCGGAACATTCAGTACTTC
D gene: TRBD2
CDR3 length: 13
V gene: TRBV27
clone size: .
J gene: TRBJ2-4

CDR3 protein: CASTLRTGGVNGYTF
CDR3 DNA: TGTGCCAGCACCCTCCGGACAGGGGGCGTGAACGGCTACACCTTC
D gene: TRBD1
CDR3 length: 15
V gene: TRBV2
clone size: .
J gene: TRBJ1-2

CDR3 protein: CARQAPYLYNEQFF
CDR3 DNA: TGTGCCCGCCAAGCGCCGTACCTCTACAATGAGCAGTTCTTC
D gene: .
CDR3 length: 14
V gene: TRBV6-4
clone size: .
J gene: TRBJ2-1

CDR3 protein: CAWDLLGVSADTQYF
CDR3 DNA: TGTGCCTGGGACCTCCTAGGAGTCTCCGCAGATACGCAGTATTTT
D gene: .
CDR3 length: 15
V gene: TRBV30
clone size: .
J gene: TRBJ2-3

CDR3 protein: CAWSVHNYGYTF
CDR3 DNA: TGTGCCTGGAGTGTACATAACTATGGCTACACCTTC
D gene: .
CDR3 length: 12
V gene: TRBV30
clone size: .
J gene: TRBJ1-2

CDR3 protein: CSVTQGAYGYTF
CDR3 DNA: TGCAGCGTTACTCAGGGGGCGTATGGCTACACCTTC
D gene: TRBD1
CDR3 length: 12
V gene: TRBV29-1
clone size: .
J gene: TRBJ1-2

CDR3 protein: CASSIGGRATEAFF
CDR3 DNA: TGTGCCAGTAGTATAGGAGGACGGGCCACTGAAGCTTTCTTT
D gene: .
CDR3 length: 14
V gene: TRBV19
clone size: .
J gene: TRBJ1-1

CDR3 protein: CASSQDFLFGYNEQFF
CDR3 DNA: TGTGCCAGCAGCCAAGACTTCCTCTTCGGCTACAATGAGCAGTTCTTC
D gene: .
CDR3 length: 16
V gene: TRBV4-2
clone size: .
J gene: TRBJ2-1

CDR3 protein: CASSILGVVRAYGYTF
CDR3 DNA: TGTGCCAGTAGTATCCTGGGCGTCGTCAGGGCCTATGGCTACACCTTC
D gene: .
CDR3 length: 16
V gene: TRBV19
clone size: .
J gene: TRBJ1-2

CDR3 protein: CASSDRTSGGWKSTGELFF
CDR3 DNA: TGTGCCAGCAGCGACCGGACTAGCGGGGGCTGGAAGAGCACCGGGGAGCTGTTTTTT
D gene: TRBD2
CDR3 length: 19
V gene: TRBV7-9
clone size: once
J gene: TRBJ2-2

CDR3 protein: CASSLGSLPVANIYEQYF
CDR3 DNA: TGTGCCAGCAGCTTAGGGTCACTCCCTGTAGCTAACATTTACGAGCAGTACTTC
D gene: .
CDR3 length: 18
V gene: TRBV11-2
clone size: .
J gene: TRBJ2-7

CDR3 protein: CASSILDGWYGYTF
CDR3 DNA: TGTGCCAGTAGTATTTTGGACGGTTGGTATGGCTACACCTTC
D gene: .
CDR3 length: 14
V gene: TRBV19
clone size: .
J gene: TRBJ1-2

CDR3 protein: CASSLTYGNTDTQYF
CDR3 DNA: TGTGCCAGCAGCCTTACCTACGGAAACACAGATACGCAGTATTTT
D gene: .
CDR3 length: 15
V gene: TRBV3-1/TRBV3-2
clone size: .
J gene: TRBJ2-3

CDR3 protein: CASSRRIGQGASNEQFF
CDR3 DNA: TGCGCCAGCAGCCGCCGAATCGGTCAGGGTGCTTCCAATGAGCAGTTCTTC
D gene: .
CDR3 length: 17
V gene: TRBV5-1
clone size: .
J gene: TRBJ2-1

CDR3 protein: CASSVVVHTYEQYF
CDR3 DNA: TGTGCCAGCAGCGTAGTTGTCCATACCTACGAGCAGTACTTC
D gene: .
CDR3 length: 14
V gene: TRBV9
clone size: .
J gene: TRBJ2-7

CDR3 protein: CAWRGTGSGEQYF
CDR3 DNA: TGTGCCTGGAGGGGGACAGGGTCGGGCGAGCAGTACTTC
D gene: TRBD1
CDR3 length: 13
V gene: TRBV30
clone size: .
J gene: TRBJ2-7

CDR3 protein: CASSSLTGVRVNEQFF
CDR3 DNA: TGTGCCAGCAGCTCGCTGACGGGAGTGCGGGTGAATGAGCAGTTCTTC
D gene: .
CDR3 length: 16
V gene: TRBV7-6
clone size: .
J gene: TRBJ2-1

CDR3 protein: CASSLLGNTGELFF
CDR3 DNA: TGTGCCAGCAGCTTATTGGGGAACACCGGGGAGCTGTTTTTT
D gene: .
CDR3 length: 14
V gene: TRBV7-3
clone size: .
J gene: TRBJ2-2

CDR3 protein: CASSLRLAGNVQETQYF
CDR3 DNA: TGTGCCAGCAGTTTAAGACTAGCGGGGAACGTTCAAGAGACCCAGTACTTC
D gene: TRBD2
CDR3 length: 17
V gene: TRBV27
clone size: .
J gene: TRBJ2-5

CDR3 protein: CASSGYSGQTSTDTQYF
CDR3 DNA: TGTGCCAGCAGCGGCTATTCGGGACAGACTAGCACAGATACGCAGTATTTT
D gene: TRBD1
CDR3 length: 17
V gene: TRBV9
clone size: .
J gene: TRBJ2-3

CDR3 protein: CASSPGTGVNEQYF
CDR3 DNA: TGTGCCAGCTCACCCGGTACAGGGGTCAACGAGCAGTACTTC
D gene: TRBD1
CDR3 length: 14
V gene: TRBV18
clone size: .
J gene: TRBJ2-7

CDR3 protein: CASSITGYYEQYF
CDR3 DNA: TGTGCCAGTAGTATAACGGGATACTACGAGCAGTACTTC
D gene: .
CDR3 length: 13
V gene: TRBV19
clone size: .
J gene: TRBJ2-7

CDR3 protein: CASSPGPEAGRETQYF
CDR3 DNA: TGTGCCAGCAGCCCAGGCCCTGAGGCAGGGCGGGAGACCCAGTACTTC
D gene: .
CDR3 length: 16
V gene: TRBV11-3
clone size: .
J gene: TRBJ2-5

CDR3 protein: CASTEANWLPTYEQYF
CDR3 DNA: TGTGCCAGCACTGAAGCTAACTGGCTACCCACCTACGAGCAGTACTTC
D gene: .
CDR3 length: 16
V gene: TRBV6-1
clone size: .
J gene: TRBJ2-7

CDR3 protein: CASSRTGGTDTQYF
CDR3 DNA: TGCGCCAGCAGCCGGACAGGGGGCACAGATACGCAGTATTTT
D gene: TRBD1
CDR3 length: 14
V gene: TRBV5-1
clone size: .
J gene: TRBJ2-3

CDR3 protein: CASSPLASGGGNEQFF
CDR3 DNA: TGTGCCAGCAGCCCCCTGGCTAGCGGGGGGGGCAATGAGCAGTTCTTC
D gene: TRBD2
CDR3 length: 16
V gene: TRBV7-9
clone size: once
J gene: TRBJ2-1

CDR3 protein: CASSQDTGETQYF
CDR3 DNA: TGTGCCAGCAGCCAAGACACAGGAGAGACCCAGTACTTC
D gene: .
CDR3 length: 13
V gene: TRBV4-2
clone size: .
J gene: TRBJ2-5

CDR3 protein: CASSLSTPGANVLTF
CDR3 DNA: TGTGCCAGCAGTTTATCGACCCCTGGGGCCAACGTCCTGACTTTC
D gene: .
CDR3 length: 15
V gene: TRBV27
clone size: .
J gene: TRBJ2-6

CDR3 protein: CASSKRFSETQYF
CDR3 DNA: TGTGCCAGCAGCAAACGATTCTCTGAGACCCAGTACTTC
D gene: .
CDR3 length: 13
V gene: TRBV3-1/TRBV3-2
clone size: few
J gene: TRBJ2-5

CDR3 protein: CASSRGSSFTDTQYF
CDR3 DNA: TGTGCCAGCAGCCGAGGGTCTAGCTTCACAGATACGCAGTATTTT
D gene: .
CDR3 length: 15
V gene: TRBV7-3
clone size: .
J gene: TRBJ2-3

CDR3 protein: CASSISAEKGYTF
CDR3 DNA: TGTGCCAGTAGTATCTCCGCGGAAAAGGGCTACACCTTC
D gene: .
CDR3 length: 13
V gene: TRBV19
clone size: .
J gene: TRBJ1-2

CDR3 protein: CASGYRGTEAFF
CDR3 DNA: TGTGCTAGTGGTTATCGGGGTACTGAAGCTTTCTTT
D gene: .
CDR3 length: 12
V gene: TRBV12-5
clone size: .
J gene: TRBJ1-1

CDR3 protein: CASSLERNSPLHF
CDR3 DNA: TGCGCCAGCAGCTTGGAAAGGAATTCACCCCTCCACTTT
D gene: .
CDR3 length: 13
V gene: TRBV5-1
clone size: .
J gene: TRBJ1-6

CDR3 protein: CASSKSSGSGNEQFF
CDR3 DNA: TGTGCCAGCAGCAAATCGTCCGGGAGCGGGAATGAGCAGTTCTTC
D gene: .
CDR3 length: 15
V gene: TRBV21-1
clone size: .
J gene: TRBJ2-1

CDR3 protein: CASSEPGIGNSPLHF
CDR3 DNA: TGTGCCAGCAGTGAGCCGGGAATCGGTAATTCACCCCTCCACTTT
D gene: .
CDR3 length: 15
V gene: TRBV28
clone size: .
J gene: TRBJ1-6

CDR3 protein: CASSQDRASGYNEQFF
CDR3 DNA: TGTGCCAGCAGCCAAGATCGGGCTAGCGGCTACAATGAGCAGTTCTTC
D gene: TRBD2
CDR3 length: 16
V gene: TRBV3-1/TRBV3-2
clone size: .
J gene: TRBJ2-1

CDR3 protein: CSARKNEKLFF
CDR3 DNA: TGCAGTGCTAGAAAGAATGAAAAACTGTTTTTT
D gene: .
CDR3 length: 11
V gene: TRBV20-1
clone size: .
J gene: TRBJ1-4

CDR3 protein: CASSREEGYTF
CDR3 DNA: TGTGCCAGCAGTAGGGAGGAAGGCTACACCTTC
D gene: .
CDR3 length: 11
V gene: TRBV28
clone size: once
J gene: TRBJ1-2

CDR3 protein: CASSLVILAGGLGGELFF
CDR3 DNA: TGTGCCAGCAGCTTAGTCATCCTAGCGGGGGGGCTCGGCGGGGAGCTGTTTTTT
D gene: TRBD2
CDR3 length: 18
V gene: TRBV7-8
clone size: .
J gene: TRBJ2-2

CDR3 protein: CASSLGGQETQYF
CDR3 DNA: TGTGCCAGCAGTTTGGGCGGCCAAGAGACCCAGTACTTC
D gene: .
CDR3 length: 13
V gene: TRBV12-3/TRBV12-4
clone size: .
J gene: TRBJ2-5

CDR3 protein: CASSGTVEAFF
CDR3 DNA: TGTGCCAGCAGCGGGACAGTTGAAGCTTTCTTT
D gene: TRBD1
CDR3 length: 11
V gene: TRBV13
clone size: .
J gene: TRBJ1-1

CDR3 protein: CASSHLAGATYEQYF
CDR3 DNA: TGTGCCAGCAGCCATCTAGCGGGGGCGACCTACGAGCAGTACTTC
D gene: TRBD2
CDR3 length: 15
V gene: TRBV3-1/TRBV3-2
clone size: once
J gene: TRBJ2-7

CDR3 protein: CATSRAGRTFTDTQYF
CDR3 DNA: TGTGCCACCAGCAGAGCTGGACGGACCTTCACAGATACGCAGTATTTT
D gene: .
CDR3 length: 16
V gene: TRBV15
clone size: .
J gene: TRBJ2-3

CDR3 protein: CASSLGGNTIYF
CDR3 DNA: TGTGCCAGCAGCTTGGGTGGAAACACCATATATTTT
D gene: .
CDR3 length: 12
V gene: TRBV5-6
clone size: .
J gene: TRBJ1-3